These 27 T cell receptor beta chains originate from one sample sequenced in a study of blood T cell repertoires in COVID-19. TCRdb's table, derived via immunoSEQ multiplex PCR, lists solely in-frame clones and lacks some. The table has hundreds of thousands of clones, 88% seen once. Sequencing input: PBMCs or T cells enriched from blood (not recorded which). These receptors were obtained from a woman aged 45-59 years with acute COVID-19.

The chain recombines TRBV13 with TRBJ2-7, with 7 bases matching TRBD2. CDR1 is PRHDT and CDR2 is FYEKMQ in the germline V gene (reference sequence). The CDR3 length is 14 residues. The junction had 7 bases not matched to a gene; V was cut back by 5 bases and J by 3 bases. CDR3: CASSQTPSGYEQYF. The CDR3 bases are TGTGCCAGCAGCCAGACCCCTAGCGGCTACGAGCAGTACTTC.

The chain has TRBV3-1 (or the pseudogene TRBV3-2) and TRBJ1-1; D remains unclear. CDR1 LGHDT and CDR2 YNNKEL come from the germline V gene (reference sequence). V lost 6 bases to trimming and J lost 1 base, with 6 bases between them. The CDR3 sequence is 12 residues long. In DNA form, the CDR3 reads TGTGCCAGCAGGCGGGAGAACACTGAAGCTTTCTTT. It specifies CASRRENTEAFF.

The V gene is TRBV2, the J gene TRBJ2-7; 11 bases align to TRBD1. The CDR3 has 14 residues. The ends lost 9 bases at V and 3 bases at J; junction bases unmatched: 7. Germline CDR1 and CDR2: SNHLY and FYNNEI. CDR3: CARMKGQGDYEQYF. DNA of the CDR3: TGTGCCAGAATGAAGGGACAGGGGGACTACGAGCAGTACTTC.

This clone was detected only a few times. The genes are TRBV25-1 and TRBJ1-1, with D perhaps TRBD1 (6 bases). The CDR3 has 14 amino acids. V was pared by 8 bases and J by 1 base, with 14 bases between. In germline, CDR1 is MGHDK, CDR2 SYGVNS. CDR3 coding DNA: TGTGCCAGCGGACCGGGACACCGGAACACTGAAGCTTTCTTT. Its translation: CASGPGHRNTEAFF.

The V gene is TRBV7-8, the J gene TRBJ2-6; 7 nucleotides agree with TRBD2. The V and J ends lost 3 bases and 3 bases, in that order; junction bases with no gene match: 8. CDR3 length: 17 residues. Germline CDR1 is SGHVS and CDR2 is FQNEAQ. This CDR3 reads CASSFAGVLFGANVLTF. CDR3 coding DNA: TGTGCCAGCAGCTTTGCGGGGGTCCTTTTTGGGGCCAACGTCCTGACTTTC.

The chain joins TRBV28 to TRBJ1-3; a weak D match, TRBD1 (5 bases). Germline lookup yields CDR1 MDHEN and CDR2 SYDVKM. The germline V and J ends were trimmed by 2 bases and 2 bases, with 10 bases remaining between them. The CDR3 contains 15 residues. This CDR3 is CASSLPSGAGNTIYF. The CDR3 DNA reads TGTGCCAGCAGTTTACCTTCGGGGGCTGGAAACACCATATATTTT. Using reference TRBV28 and TRBJ1-3 for the parts outside the CDR3, the full variable domain is DVKVTQSSRYLVKRTGEKVFLECVQDMDHENMFWYRQDPGLGLRLIYFSYDVKMKEKGDIPEGYSVSREKKERFSLILESASTNQTSMYLCASSLPSGAGNTIYFGEGSWLTVV.

The V call is TRBV5-5, the J call TRBJ1-1; 7 bases agree with TRBD1. J gave up 1 base and V 3 bases, and 6 bases lay outside the gene matches. Germline V gene lookup returns CDR1 SGHKS and CDR2 YYEKEE (reference sequence). The CDR3 spans 15 residues. This chain's CDR3 is CASSYRGTENTEAFF. CDR3 nucleotide sequence: TGTGCCAGCAGCTACCGAGGGACAGAGAACACTGAAGCTTTCTTT.

The sample holds one count of this clone. The gene calls are TRBV12-3 or TRBV12-4 and TRBJ2-6; D is ambiguous. V gave up 1 base and J gave up 10 bases, with 5 bases separating them. This CDR3 is built from 12 residues. Written as DNA, the CDR3 is TGTGCCAGCAGTTTAGGTCGGAACGTCCTGACTTTC. Translation: CASSLGRNVLTF.

This CDR3 reads CASSLRGASGTDTQYF. The CDR3 nucleotides read TGTGCCAGCAGCTTACGCGGGGCGTCCGGCACAGATACGCAGTATTTT. The chain joins TRBV7-9 to TRBJ2-3; D possibly corresponds to TRBD2 (6 bases). CDR1 is SEHNR, CDR2 FQNEAQ, per germline (reference sequence). The CDR3 extends over 16 amino acids. Trimming removed 2 bases from V and 1 base from J, with 13 bases in between.

The genes are TRBV7-9 and TRBJ1-1; D unresolved. The CDR3 runs 13 residues. Trimming took off 3 bases at V and 6 bases at J, with 11 bases between the two ends. CDR1 is SEHNR and CDR2 is FQNEAQ in the germline V gene (reference sequence). The CDR3 sequence is CASSFGGVSEAFF. DNA of the CDR3: TGTGCCAGCAGCTTTGGCGGGGTTTCTGAAGCTTTCTTT.

The gene calls are TRBV19 and TRBJ1-5; tentative D call: TRBD1 (6 bases). V was cut by 6 bases and J by 1 base, with 16 bases left in between. The CDR3 has 16 amino acids. Per the germline V gene, CDR1 is LNHDA and CDR2 is SQIVND (reference sequence). The CDR3, as DNA: TGTGCCAGTAGAGAGCCCGGGGGGCTGAGCAATCAGCCCCAGCATTTT. Translation: CASREPGGLSNQPQHF. Full variable domain (missing parts from reference TRBV19 and TRBJ1-5): DGGITQSPKYLFRKEGQNVTLSCEQNLNHDAMYWYRQDPGQGLRLIYYSQIVNDFQKGDIAEGYSVSREKKESFPLTVTSAQKNPTAFYLCASREPGGLSNQPQHFGDGTRLSIL.

In its sample, this clone was seen once. The genes are TRBV28 and TRBJ2-1; TRBD2 aligns across 11 bases. The CDR3 covers 15 residues. Germline loops: CDR1 MDHEN, CDR2 SYDVKM. Trimming took 6 bases from V and 1 from J; bases not matched to a gene: 2. CDR3 residues: CASSRLAGSYNEQFF. The DNA of the CDR3 is TGTGCCAGCAGCCGACTAGCGGGATCCTACAATGAGCAGTTCTTC. Drawing the rest from reference TRBV28 and TRBJ2-1, the complete variable domain is DVKVTQSSRYLVKRTGEKVFLECVQDMDHENMFWYRQDPGLGLRLIYFSYDVKMKEKGDIPEGYSVSREKKERFSLILESASTNQTSMYLCASSRLAGSYNEQFFGPGTRLTVL.

The sample holds one count of this clone. The chain is built from TRBV9 and TRBJ2-1, with D perhaps TRBD2 (6 bases). This CDR3 is 15 amino acids long. Germline CDR1 and CDR2: SGDLS and YYNGEE. Trimming shortened V by 0 bases and J by 5 bases, and 12 bases separated the two germline ends. The CDR3: CASSVVAGNNNEQFF. Here the CDR3 DNA reads TGTGCCAGCAGCGTAGTGGCGGGGAATAACAATGAGCAGTTCTTC.

The CDR3 reads CASSLGALTRTGELFF. CDR3 bases: TGTGCCAGCAGTTTGGGGGCCCTGACTCGCACCGGGGAGCTGTTTTTT. The genes are TRBV6-2 or TRBV6-3 and TRBJ2-2; maybe TRBD1 (6 bases). V lost 4 bases, J lost 4 bases, and 16 bases lay in between. The CDR3 length is 16 residues. Looked up from germline, CDR1 is MNHEY and CDR2 is SVGEGT.

There are many counts of this clone. The V and J genes are TRBV27 and TRBJ1-6; tentative D call: TRBD1 (6 bases). The V gene's germline CDR1 is MNHEY and CDR2 SMNVEV (reference sequence). This CDR3 is built from 18 residues. The V end was cut by 2 bases, the J end by 0 bases, with 14 bases between. CDR3 DNA sequence: TGTGCCAGCAGTTTAGGACAGAAATACAGCTCCTATAATTCACCCCTCCACTTT. Translated: CASSLGQKYSSYNSPLHF.

The chain has TRBV3-1 (or the pseudogene TRBV3-2) and TRBJ1-1, with TRBD1 matching over 10 bases. The trim removed 4 bases at V and 3 bases at J, leaving 5 bases unmatched. CDR1 and CDR2 from the germline V gene are LGHDT and YNNKEL (reference sequence). The length of the CDR3 is 15 residues. The chain's CDR3 is CASSLTGTGDTEAFF. DNA of the CDR3: TGTGCCAGCAGCCTAACCGGGACAGGGGACACTGAAGCTTTCTTT.

The chain links TRBV5-1 to TRBJ2-3; D is uncertain. Per germline, CDR1 SGHRS and CDR2 YFSETQ. This CDR3 region has 14 residues. V gave up 5 bases and J gave up 2 bases, with 12 bases separating them. The CDR3 bases are TGCGCCAGCAGGAGTGGGCTGTACACAGATACGCAGTATTTT. Translating gives CASRSGLYTDTQYF. Variable domain in full (rest from reference TRBV5-1 and TRBJ2-3): KAGVTQTPRYLIKTRGQQVTLSCSPISGHRSVSWYQQTPGQGLQFLFEYFSETQRNKGNFPGRFSGRQFSNSRSEMNVSTLELGDSALYLCASRSGLYTDTQYFGPGTRLTVL.

The rearrangement joins TRBV7-6 to TRBJ2-1, with 8 bases fitting TRBD1. Germline CDR1 SGHVS, CDR2 FNYEAQ. CDR3 length equals 14 residues. The V and J ends lost 1 base and 6 bases, in that order; junction bases with no gene match: 2. CDR3 in amino acids: CASSLGRGLNEQFF. The CDR3 DNA reads TGTGCCAGCAGCTTAGGCAGGGGGCTCAATGAGCAGTTCTTC.

The rearrangement joins TRBV28 to TRBJ1-5, with 9 bases that match TRBD1. CDR1 and CDR2 (germline): MDHEN, SYDVKM. The CDR3 loop spans 12 amino acids. V lost 8 bases and J lost 7; bases outside the gene matches: 3. The CDR3 loop is CASGDRVQPQHF. DNA for the CDR3: TGTGCCAGCGGGGACAGGGTCCAGCCCCAGCATTTT. Full variable domain (remainder filled in from reference TRBV28 and TRBJ1-5): DVKVTQSSRYLVKRTGEKVFLECVQDMDHENMFWYRQDPGLGLRLIYFSYDVKMKEKGDIPEGYSVSREKKERFSLILESASTNQTSMYLCASGDRVQPQHFGDGTRLSIL.

This chain uses TRBV3-1 (or the pseudogene TRBV3-2) with TRBJ1-1; 8 bases agree with TRBD1. CDR1 and CDR2 (germline): LGHDT, YNNKEL (reference sequence). Trimming cost V 4 bases and J 5 bases; bases outside gene matches: 3. The CDR3 loop spans 13 amino acids. The CDR3 region is CASSLRTGTEAFF. CDR3 in DNA: TGTGCCAGCAGCCTTCGGACAGGGACTGAAGCTTTCTTT.

A single count supports this clone. V is TRBV27 and J is TRBJ2-3; the match to TRBD2 covers 11 bases. J lost 4 bases, V lost 5 bases, and 5 bases had no gene match. The CDR3 is 15 residues long. Germline-derived CDR1 and CDR2 are MNHEY and SMNVEV (reference sequence). CDR3 sequence (DNA): TGTGCCAGCAGTGTGCTAGCGGGAGGCGCAGATACGCAGTATTTT. This translates into CASSVLAGGADTQYF.

The chain combines TRBV11-2 with TRBJ2-5; D is perhaps TRBD2 (7 bases). The CDR3 is made up of 15 amino acids. Trimming cost V 2 bases and J 4 bases, with 14 bases left between them. CDR1 is SGHAT, CDR2 FQNNGV, per germline. In DNA form, the CDR3 reads TGTGCCAGCAGCTTACAGACCGGGGGGCGAGAGACCCAGTACTTC. Its translation: CASSLQTGGRETQYF. The full variable domain, rest sourced from reference TRBV11-2 and TRBJ2-5, is EAGVAQSPRYKIIEKRQSVAFWCNPISGHATLYWYQQILGQGPKLLIQFQNNGVVDDSQLPKDRFSAERLKGVDSTLKIQPAKLEDSAVYLCASSLQTGGRETQYFGPGTRLLVL.

This chain links TRBV4-2 with TRBJ2-7; possible D gene TRBD2, 5 bases. The V gene's germline CDR1 is LGHNA and CDR2 YNFKEQ. The CDR3 is 16 residues long. The V gene lost 2 bases and the J gene lost 0 bases, with 14 bases spanning the gap. The CDR3 DNA follows: TGTGCCAGCAGCCAATTGAGGACTTCGAGCTCCTACGAGCAGTACTTC. It yields the protein CASSQLRTSSSYEQYF.

This clone occurred a few times. The chain combines TRBV2 with TRBJ1-1, with D unclear. This CDR3 contains 13 residues. Trimming took 6 bases from V and 4 from J, leaving 12 bases between them. CDR1 and CDR2 from the germline V gene are SNHLY and FYNNEI. CDR3 nucleotides: TGTGCCAGCAGAACTCGGGGTAGCACTGAAGCTTTCTTT. Translating it yields CASRTRGSTEAFF.

The chain uses TRBV5-1 and TRBJ2-3; D is perhaps TRBD2 (5 bases). Germline CDR1 SGHRS, CDR2 YFSETQ. Trimming stripped 4 bases from V and 2 bases from J, with 11 bases between. The CDR3 is 14 residues long. CDR3 protein: CASSRSGLTDTQYF. The CDR3 DNA reads TGCGCCAGCAGCCGAAGCGGACTCACAGATACGCAGTATTTT. The variable domain in full, with the rest retrieved from reference TRBV5-1 and TRBJ2-3, is KAGVTQTPRYLIKTRGQQVTLSCSPISGHRSVSWYQQTPGQGLQFLFEYFSETQRNKGNFPGRFSGRQFSNSRSEMNVSTLELGDSALYLCASSRSGLTDTQYFGPGTRLTVL.

The rearrangement links TRBV19 to TRBJ1-1, with D maybe TRBD1 (5 bases). From germline, CDR1 is LNHDA and CDR2 SQIVND (reference sequence). The CDR3 covers 16 residues. V lost 5 bases to trimming and J lost 1 base, with 17 bases between them. The CDR3 DNA follows: TGTGCCAGTAGTGGGGCGGGAAGGCCGCGGAACACTGAAGCTTTCTTT. Protein product: CASSGAGRPRNTEAFF.

This clone was found once. The chain has TRBV19 and TRBJ1-5; 7 bases match TRBD1. Germline lookup yields CDR1 LNHDA and CDR2 SQIVND (reference sequence). The CDR3 contains 17 residues. The V segment lost 4 bases and the J segment 0 bases; nucleotides outside the gene matches: 9. The CDR3 region is CASSTTLGTASNQPQHF. CDR3 nucleotide sequence: TGTGCCAGTAGTACCACCCTCGGGACAGCTAGCAATCAGCCCCAGCATTTT.